This T cell receptor (beta chain) was identified in a study of blood T cell repertoires in COVID-19. The CDR3 runs 13 residues. Trimming took 3 bases from V and 6 from J, leaving 11 bases between them. Germline CDR1 is MNHEY and CDR2 is SMNVEV (reference sequence). Authors' analysis steps: Amplification from reference gene primers served as the basis for estimated nucleated cell counts. Only in-frame clones appear in the TCRdb table, and some are missing; sequencing was by immunoSEQ multiplex PCR. That table supplies the V and J calls and clone size; D and trimming were determined from the DNA. Among 68,000 or so clones, around 79% were seen once, and the ten largest hold more than 30%.

The source material was peripheral blood. This receptor was identified in a human donor in a cohort sampled during active COVID-19. The chain combines TRBV27 with TRBJ1-2; tentatively, D is TRBD1 (5 bases). CDR3 DNA: TGTGCCAGCAGTTTTCGGGCAGGGAATGGCTACACCTTC. Translating gives CASSFRAGNGYTF.